The sequence of this T cell receptor (beta chain) was determined in a study of beta chain features in type 1 diabetes. V was clipped by 6 bases and J by 0 bases, with 16 bases between them. Germline V CDR1 and CDR2: SGHRS, YFSETQ. This CDR3 contains 16 residues. Expressed TCRB transcripts got sequenced, as all isolated RNA was reverse transcribed. The data were produced by immunoSEQ multiplex PCR, yet TCRdb's version contains in-frame clones alone and is incomplete. The sample yields roughly 400,000 clones, over 13% seen once. The TCR sequence derives from a woman between 18 and 29 years old in good health. The source material was naive CD4+ T cells from blood. This chain links TRBV5-1 with TRBJ2-1; a weak D match, TRBD2 (6 bases). This CDR3 is CASNLGGSRSYNEQFF. As DNA, the CDR3 is TGCGCCAGCAACCTGGGGGGAAGTCGCTCCTACAATGAGCAGTTCTTC. Complete variable domain (other parts from reference TRBV5-1 and TRBJ2-1): KAGVTQTPRYLIKTRGQQVTLSCSPISGHRSVSWYQQTPGQGLQFLFEYFSETQRNKGNFPGRFSGRQFSNSRSEMNVSTLELGDSALYLCASNLGGSRSYNEQFFGPGTRLTVL.